This T cell receptor (beta chain) originates from a study of blood T cell repertoires in COVID-19. Trimming cost V 0 bases and J 0 bases, with 5 bases left between them. CDR3 length equals 14 residues. Germline V gene lookup returns CDR1 MNHNS and CDR2 SASEGT. The method was immunoSEQ multiplex PCR; TCRdb's version includes in-frame clones alone and lacks a portion of them. The sample holds under 85,000 clones, about 90% seen once. The V gene is TRBV6-1, the J gene TRBJ1-2; D call uncertain. Material for sequencing was peripheral blood. This TCR was recovered from a man aged 40-49 years with COVID-19, enrolled during active disease. As DNA, the CDR3 is TGTGCCAGCAGTGAAGCGCCGGCTAACTATGGCTACACCTTC. Translation gives CASSEAPANYGYTF.